This T cell receptor beta chain was identified during a study of shared clonotypes between healthy human individuals. Overall study results and limits: Sequencing of the sorted subsets was shown by rarefaction to be incomplete despite large depth. Depth of sequencing was expected to influence donor clonotype sharing.

The material for each subset, its genomic DNA, was split evenly across several immunoSEQ plates. Repertoires were generated with immunoSEQ multiplex PCR, while TCRdb's copy carries only in-frame clones and drops some. Among millions of clones listed, approximately 94% were seen once. V was clipped by 5 bases and J by 4 bases; unmatched bases: 10. CDR1 and CDR2 from the germline V gene are SGHAT and FQNNGV. CDR3 size: 15 residues. About this clone itself: Its antigen is undetermined.

Sequenced material: naive CD4+ T cells sorted from blood. The subset: CD45RA+ positively selected. The clonotype originates from a man between 18 and 29 years old in good health. This chain uses TRBV11-2 with TRBJ2-7, with 8 bases aligning to TRBD1. The CDR3 DNA reads as TGTGCCAGCAGCACCCTGACAGGGGTTATGTACGAGCAGTACTTC. Its translation is CASSTLTGVMYEQYF.